The 20 T cell receptor beta chains reported below all come from one sample, sequenced in a study of monozygotic twins with cystic fibrosis. Sequencing used immunoSEQ multiplex PCR; TCRdb keeps in-frame clones, though not all of them. Found here are some 10,000 clones, 65% to 90% of them singletons; the top ten hold around 0.5%. Sequenced: blood. These receptors originate from a man younger than 35 with cystic fibrosis.

The chain uses TRBV6-6 and TRBJ2-5; 8 bases are shared with TRBD1. Germline V gene sequence: CDR1 MNHNY, CDR2 SVGAGI (reference sequence). Germline trimming cut 2 bases from V and 5 bases from J; bases unmatched to any gene: 7. CDR3 length equals 15 residues. The CDR3 here is CASSYPGGRSETQYF. The DNA of the CDR3 is TGTGCCAGCAGTTACCCAGGGGGCAGAAGCGAGACCCAGTACTTC.

The chain links TRBV19 to TRBJ1-1; no definite D call. Germline V gives CDR1 LNHDA, CDR2 SQIVND (reference sequence). V lost 6 bases, J lost 1 base, and 12 bases lay in between. CDR3 size: 14 residues. CDR3: CASRVTRGNTEAFF. As DNA, the CDR3 is TGTGCCAGTAGAGTAACCCGCGGGAACACTGAAGCTTTCTTT.

The rearrangement uses TRBV10-3 and TRBJ2-3; TRBD2 agrees at 8 bases. CDR1 is ENHRY, CDR2 SYGVKD, per germline. The CDR3 length is 16 residues. The junction had 9 bases not matched to a gene; V was cut back by 3 bases and J by 4 bases. The CDR3 DNA reads as TGTGCCATCAGTGACTCGGGCGGGAGGAGCGCAGATACGCAGTATTTT. As protein: CAISDSGGRSADTQYF.

The genes are TRBV7-9 and TRBJ2-7; 7 bases are shared with TRBD2. The CDR3 runs 12 residues. Germline trimming cut 1 base from V and 7 bases from J; bases unmatched to any gene: 1. Germline V gene data show CDR1 as SEHNR and CDR2 as FQNEAQ (reference sequence). The CDR3 protein is CASSLEAGEQYF. As DNA, the CDR3 is TGTGCCAGCAGCTTAGAAGCGGGGGAGCAGTACTTC.

The chain carries TRBV19 and TRBJ1-5; the match to TRBD1 covers 8 bases. V gave up 3 bases and J gave up 6 bases; unmatched junction bases: 7. Germline V gene lookup returns CDR1 LNHDA and CDR2 SQIVND (reference sequence). The CDR3 is made up of 15 amino acids. The chain's CDR3 is CASSIGQGAGQPQHF. The CDR3 nucleotides read TGTGCCAGTAGTATCGGGCAGGGGGCGGGTCAGCCCCAGCATTTT.

The CDR3 DNA is TGTGCCAGCAGCTCATCTTTAGCCACAGACTACAATGAGCAGTTCTTC. It is translated as CASSSSLATDYNEQFF. The genes are TRBV5-5 and TRBJ2-1; D gene unclear. The CDR3 runs 16 residues. CDR1 SGHKS and CDR2 YYEKEE come from the germline V gene (reference sequence). V was trimmed by 3 bases and J by 3 bases, leaving 16 bases between them.

This clone was found once. This chain connects TRBV12-2 to TRBJ1-5. TRBV12-2 is a pseudogene. The CDR3 contains 15 residues. The CDR3 DNA sequence: TGTGCAAGTCGCTCCGACAGGGAGGGCCATCAGCCCCAGCATTTT. Amino acid sequence: CASRSDREGHQPQHF.

V gene TRBV18 combines with J gene TRBJ1-4, with a weak D call TRBD1 (5 bases). This CDR3 region has 15 residues. The ends were cut back, 0 bases at V and 5 bases at J, with 10 bases in the middle. Germline V gives CDR1 KGHSH, CDR2 LQKENI. The CDR3 here is CASSPPDEGNEKLFF. The CDR3 coding sequence is TGTGCCAGCTCACCACCGGACGAGGGGAATGAAAAACTGTTTTTT.

This chain joins TRBV30 and TRBJ2-3; D perhaps matches TRBD1 (6 bases). The V end was cut by 3 bases, the J end by 2 bases, with 21 bases between. This CDR3 spans 17 amino acids. Per the germline V gene, CDR1 is GTSNPN and CDR2 is SVGIG (reference sequence). CDR3 residues: CAWSPRGRGHFTDTQYF. The CDR3 DNA reads TGTGCCTGGAGCCCGCGAGGCCGGGGACATTTCACAGATACGCAGTATTTT.

The CDR3 nucleotides read TGTGCCAGCAGCTTGGGCCCGACTAGCGGAGAAGAGACCCAGTACTTC. Its protein is CASSLGPTSGEETQYF. V gene TRBV5-4 combines with J gene TRBJ2-5; 9 positions match TRBD2. This CDR3 contains 16 residues. The germline CDR1 and CDR2 sequences are SGHNT and YYREEE (reference sequence). Trimming at V came to 0 bases and at J to 3 bases, leaving 6 bases not matched to a gene.

This clone is a singleton in its sample. V is TRBV6-5 and J is TRBJ2-5; D is possibly TRBD2 (6 bases). This CDR3 region has 16 residues. Germline CDR1 is MNHEY and CDR2 is SVGAGI. The V and J ends lost 4 bases and 8 bases respectively, with 23 bases between them. The CDR3 here is CASSSGLASGRDTQYF. CDR3 coding DNA: TGTGCCAGCAGTTCGGGACTCGCGAGTGGTAGGGATACCCAGTACTTC.

The J gene is TRBJ2-4, the V gene TRBV9; D unresolved. The CDR3 extends over 14 amino acids. The V end lost 4 bases, the J end lost 0 bases, and 8 bases lay between the germline ends. Germline V gene data show CDR1 as SGDLS and CDR2 as YYNGEE. CDR3 amino acids: CASSTDLAKNIQYF. In DNA form, the CDR3 reads TGTGCCAGCAGCACAGACTTAGCCAAAAACATTCAGTACTTC.

The chain has TRBV10-1 and TRBJ2-2; no reliable D call. V lost 3 bases to trimming and J lost 7 bases, with 3 bases between them. Germline-derived CDR1 and CDR2 are WNHNN and SYGVQD (reference sequence). The CDR3 extends over 11 amino acids. The DNA of the CDR3 is TGCGCCAGCAGTGAAGGCGGGGAGCTGTTTTTT. Translating it yields CASSEGGELFF.

CDR3 sequence (DNA): TGTGCCAGCAGGGCCGGGAGCTTCGCCTACGAGCAGTACTTC. Protein: CASRAGSFAYEQYF. V is TRBV28 and J is TRBJ2-7, with D maybe TRBD2 (6 bases). There are 14 residues in the CDR3. V was pared by 6 bases and J by 2 bases, with 14 bases between. The germline CDR1 and CDR2 sequences are MDHEN and SYDVKM. Variable domain in full (rest from reference TRBV28 and TRBJ2-7): DVKVTQSSRYLVKRTGEKVFLECVQDMDHENMFWYRQDPGLGLRLIYFSYDVKMKEKGDIPEGYSVSREKKERFSLILESASTNQTSMYLCASRAGSFAYEQYFGPGTRLTVT.

V and J are TRBV5-4 and TRBJ2-4; 11 nucleotides align to TRBD2. The CDR3 length is 16 residues. Losses at the gene ends were 5 bases for V and 0 bases for J; bases not matched to a gene: 4. Germline V gives CDR1 SGHNT, CDR2 YYREEE (reference sequence). The CDR3 region is CASSPLAGVAKNIQYF. CDR3 nucleotide sequence: TGTGCCAGCAGTCCACTAGCGGGGGTAGCCAAAAACATTCAGTACTTC. Using reference TRBV5-4 and TRBJ2-4 for the parts outside the CDR3, the full variable domain is ETGVTQSPTHLIKTRGQQVTLRCSSQSGHNTVSWYQQALGQGPQFIFQYYREEENGRGNFPPRFSGLQFPNYSSELNVNALELDDSALYLCASSPLAGVAKNIQYFGAGTRLSVL.

The rearrangement uses TRBV10-3 and TRBJ2-7, with TRBD1 identical over 11 bases. This CDR3 has 12 amino acids. Germline V gene lookup returns CDR1 ENHRY and CDR2 SYGVKD. Trimming removed 8 bases from V and 4 bases from J; junction bases left unmatched: 1. The DNA for the CDR3 is TGTGCCATCGGGGACAGGGGGTACGAGCAGTACTTC. It translates to CAIGDRGYEQYF.

This chain joins TRBV11-2 and TRBJ2-1; 8 nucleotides agree with TRBD2. CDR1 and CDR2 (germline): SGHAT, FQNNGV. The CDR3 is 15 residues long. J lost 4 bases, V lost 5 bases, and 7 bases had no gene match. The CDR3 is CASSTGTSSYNEQFF. DNA for the CDR3: TGTGCCAGCAGCACGGGGACTAGTTCGTACAATGAGCAGTTCTTC. The full variable domain, rest sourced from reference TRBV11-2 and TRBJ2-1, is EAGVAQSPRYKIIEKRQSVAFWCNPISGHATLYWYQQILGQGPKLLIQFQNNGVVDDSQLPKDRFSAERLKGVDSTLKIQPAKLEDSAVYLCASSTGTSSYNEQFFGPGTRLTVL.

The chain combines TRBV2 with TRBJ2-2; D is perhaps TRBD1 (5 bases). The V gene's germline CDR1 is SNHLY and CDR2 FYNNEI. The germline V and J ends were trimmed by 4 bases and 6 bases, with 6 bases remaining between them. The CDR3 sequence is 12 residues long. In DNA form, the CDR3 reads TGTGCCAGCAGTGTGGGGCCCGGGGAGCTGTTTTTT. Amino acids: CASSVGPGELFF.

The rearrangement links TRBV10-3 to TRBJ2-2; TRBD1 matches 7 bases. Germline V gene sequence: CDR1 ENHRY, CDR2 SYGVKD. The CDR3 loop spans 16 amino acids. V trimming: 5 bases; J trimming: 4 bases; junction bases outside the gene matches: 10. CDR3 in amino acids: CAISRQGEVSTGELFF. The CDR3 DNA follows: TGTGCCATCAGTCGGCAGGGGGAAGTGAGCACCGGGGAGCTGTTTTTT.

V gene TRBV19 combines with J gene TRBJ2-7; 9 nucleotides line up with TRBD1. Germline V gene lookup returns CDR1 LNHDA and CDR2 SQIVND (reference sequence). The CDR3 totals 15 residues. Losses at the gene ends were 6 bases for V and 2 bases for J; bases not matched to a gene: 8. CDR3 sequence reads: CASSYLGQGTYEQYF. CDR3 coding DNA: TGTGCCAGTAGCTATCTGGGACAGGGCACCTACGAGCAGTACTTC.